This is a list of T cell receptor beta chains from one sample in a study of T-cell reconstitution after alpha-beta-depleted transplantation in children. One entry per CDR3 protein results from TCRdb running MiXCR on the PCR reads. Found here are around 71,000 distinct CDR3 sequences, around 6.6% of them singletons; the top ten hold approximately 2.3%. The sequencing here drew on PBMCs from the stem cell graft donor, taken from the stem cell graft. These receptors all stem from a human donor who donated a stem cell graft to a child with acute lymphoblastic leukemia. Each CDR3 is given with its conserved first and last residue. The D gene is left open where the match is weak. Only part of the rows carry a size: once, few, many, or a class if the clone is expanded.

d_gene	v_gene	abundance	j_gene	CDR3aa	CDR3nt
.	TRBV18	.	TRBJ2-3	CASSPGLREDTQYF	TGTGCCAGCTCACCCGGTCTCAGGGAGGATACGCAGTATTTT
TRBD1	TRBV10-3	many	TRBJ2-3	CAFGDRGKRDTQYF	TGTGCCTTCGGGGACAGGGGGAAGAGAGATACGCAGTATTTT
.	TRBV9	many	TRBJ2-3	CASSVEGRDTQYF	TGTGCCAGCAGCGTAGAGGGGAGAGATACGCAGTATTTT
.	TRBV29-1	many	TRBJ1-1	CSVGFVGNEAFF	TGCAGCGTCGGGTTCGTCGGAAATGAAGCTTTCTTT
TRBD1	TRBV6-2/TRBV6-3	many	TRBJ1-1	CASSGTGGTEAFF	TGTGCCAGCAGTGGGACAGGGGGCACTGAAGCTTTCTTT
.	TRBV27	many	TRBJ1-5	CASSFRGGNQPQHF	TGTGCCAGCAGTTTCCGGGGGGGGAATCAGCCCCAGCATTTT
TRBD1	TRBV18	many	TRBJ2-7	CASSPPTGGTSSYEQYF	TGTGCCAGCTCACCACCGACAGGGGGCACCAGCTCCTACGAGCAGTACTTC
TRBD2	TRBV7-2	many	TRBJ2-4	CASSPDSGTRNIQYF	TGTGCCAGCAGCCCGGATAGCGGGACGAGGAACATTCAGTACTTC
.	TRBV10-3	many	TRBJ2-5	CAISESEGLMETQYF	TGTGCCATCAGTGAGTCAGAAGGGCTTATGGAGACCCAGTACTTC
.	TRBV20-1	many	TRBJ1-1	CSATGLQNTEAFF	TGCAGTGCGACGGGACTTCAGAACACTGAAGCTTTCTTT
.	TRBV28	many	TRBJ2-7	CASSRDGGVGEQYF	TGTGCCAGCAGCCGGGACGGAGGGGTTGGGGAGCAGTACTTC
.	TRBV10-2	many	TRBJ1-6	CASSETLDRTLNSPLHF	TGCGCCAGCAGTGAGACCCTCGACAGGACACTTAATTCACCCCTCCACTTT
.	TRBV19	many	TRBJ2-1	CASSISQTGRSYNEQFF	TGTGCCAGTAGTATTTCCCAAACAGGGAGGTCCTACAATGAGCAGTTCTTC
TRBD2	TRBV5-4	many	TRBJ2-1	CASTHGGEGLNEQFF	TGTGCCAGCACCCATGGGGGGGAGGGCCTCAATGAGCAGTTCTTC
.	TRBV28	many	TRBJ2-7	CASTREGAYEQYF	TGTGCCAGCACTAGGGAGGGGGCCTACGAGCAGTACTTC
.	TRBV12-3/TRBV12-4	many	TRBJ2-4	CASSFRNLNIQYF	TGTGCCAGCAGTTTCCGAAACCTAAACATTCAGTACTTC
.	TRBV6-4	many	TRBJ2-1	CASSPGTNNEQFF	TGTGCCAGCAGCCCCGGGACAAACAATGAGCAGTTCTTC
.	TRBV9	many	TRBJ1-1	CASSPGVRNTEAFF	TGTGCCAGCAGTCCAGGGGTGAGGAACACTGAAGCTTTCTTT